This TCR beta chain was captured by sequencing in a study of cytomegalovirus exposure and HLA in healthy donors. With respect to this clone: Its antigen remains unidentified.

PCR primers comprised 60 Vbeta and 13 Jbeta primers. Using immunoSEQ multiplex PCR, the repertoire was profiled, and TCRdb retains in-frame clones only, with some absent. The sample yields 120,000 to 150,000 clones, over 60% seen once. General study points: In vitro data verified a few CMV-associated chains as specific for CMV antigens. When analyzed later, a missense DCLRE1C variant was found to be linked to TCR beta V- and J-gene trimming. The classifier reportedly diagnosed cytomegalovirus status with high sensitivity and specificity. Many donors carried some public TCRs, although rarity characterized most TCR sequences.

The CDR3 is 16 residues long. Germline V gives CDR1 MGHRA, CDR2 YSYEKL. V gave up 1 base and J gave up 4 bases; unmatched junction bases: 6. The chain carries TRBV4-1 and TRBJ2-3; 9 nucleotides agree with TRBD1. Sequencing was carried out using PBMCs. This TCR came from a man aged 35 to 55 in good health and CMV-seronegative. The CDR3 DNA reads TGCGCCAGCAGCCAAGGACAGGGGGAATTGGCAGATACGCAGTATTTT. Its translation is CASSQGQGELADTQYF.